This TCR beta chain is drawn from a study of blood T cell repertoires in COVID-19. Study at large: PBMCs, B-cell-depleted T cells, or T cells were the source of the cDNA or gDNA that made up the material.

Per the germline V gene, CDR1 is SQVTM and CDR2 is ANQGSEA. J gave up 2 bases and V 5 bases, and 2 bases lay outside the gene matches. The CDR3 loop spans 12 amino acids. In the original workflow: From reference gene primer amplification, estimates of nucleated cell counts were derived. Libraries were prepared by immunoSEQ multiplex PCR; TCRdb keeps only in-frame clonotypes and omits some of them. The V and J calls and clone size were taken over from that table, and D and trimming were inferred from the DNA. The top ten clones hold approximately 4% of a sample with approximately 50,000 clones, 90% of them seen once.

V is TRBV29-1 and J is TRBJ1-2, with 7 bases identical to TRBD1. The sequence came from a human donor in a cohort sampled during active COVID-19. Sequenced material: peripheral blood. CDR3 residues: CSVSQGNYGYTF. CDR3 nucleotide sequence: TGCAGCGTTTCACAGGGGAACTATGGCTACACCTTC.